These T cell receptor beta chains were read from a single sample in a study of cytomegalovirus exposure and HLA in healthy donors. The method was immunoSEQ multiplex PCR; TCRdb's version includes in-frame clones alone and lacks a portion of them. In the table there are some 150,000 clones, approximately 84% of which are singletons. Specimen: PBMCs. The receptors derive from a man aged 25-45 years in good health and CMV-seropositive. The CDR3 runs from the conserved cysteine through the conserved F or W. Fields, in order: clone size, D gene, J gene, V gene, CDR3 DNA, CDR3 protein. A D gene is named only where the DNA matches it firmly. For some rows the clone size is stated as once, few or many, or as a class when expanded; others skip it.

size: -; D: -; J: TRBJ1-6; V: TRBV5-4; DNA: TGTGCCAGCAGCTGGGAGGGCCCGTCCACTTCACCCCTCCACTTT; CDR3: CASSWEGPSTSPLHF
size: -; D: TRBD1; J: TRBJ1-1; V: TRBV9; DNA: TGTGCCAGCAGCGGACAGGGGGCCGTGAACACTGAAGCTTTCTTT; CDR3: CASSGQGAVNTEAFF
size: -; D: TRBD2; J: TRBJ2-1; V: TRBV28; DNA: TGTGCCAGCAGTTTCTCGGGAGGTCGCAGGGAAAGGGGGCAGTTCTTC; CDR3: CASSFSGGRRERGQFF
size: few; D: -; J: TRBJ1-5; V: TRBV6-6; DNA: TGTGCCAGCAGTACGGGACTTTATAGCAATCAGCCCCAGCATTTT; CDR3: CASSTGLYSNQPQHF
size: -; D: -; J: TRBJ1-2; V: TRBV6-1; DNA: TGTGCCAGCAGTGAAGGCAGGCAGGGGAACTATGGCTACACCTTC; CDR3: CASSEGRQGNYGYTF
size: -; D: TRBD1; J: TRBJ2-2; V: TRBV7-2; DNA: TGTGCCAGCAGCCCTAAGACAGGGATAGGCAACACCGGGGAGCTGTTTTTT; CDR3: CASSPKTGIGNTGELFF
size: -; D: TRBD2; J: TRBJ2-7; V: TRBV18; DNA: TGTGCCAGCTCCCGGGAGACTAGCGGGAACGAGCAGTACTTC; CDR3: CASSRETSGNEQYF
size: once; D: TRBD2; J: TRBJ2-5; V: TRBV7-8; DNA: TGTGCCAGCAGCTTAAGAACTAGCGGAAAAGAGACCCAGTACTTC; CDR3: CASSLRTSGKETQYF
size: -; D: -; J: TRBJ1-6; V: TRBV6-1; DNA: TGTGCCAGCAGTGAAGCCACGGCAGGGAATAATTCACCCCTCCACTTT; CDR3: CASSEATAGNNSPLHF
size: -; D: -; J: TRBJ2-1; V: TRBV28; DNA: TGTGCCAGCAGTTTGGGGGGAGGTTCCTACAATGAGCAGTTCTTC; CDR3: CASSLGGGSYNEQFF
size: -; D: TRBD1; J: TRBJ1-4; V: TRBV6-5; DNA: TGTGCCAGCAGTTACTCGAACAGGGGGTATGAAAAACTGTTTTTT; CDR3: CASSYSNRGYEKLFF
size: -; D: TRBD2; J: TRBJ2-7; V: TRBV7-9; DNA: TGTGCCAGCAGCTTAGGGACTAGCGGGAGCCCTTTCTACGAGCAGTACTTC; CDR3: CASSLGTSGSPFYEQYF
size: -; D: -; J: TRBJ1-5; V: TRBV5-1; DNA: TGCGCCAGCAGCTTACAGGGCAATCAGCCCCAGCATTTT; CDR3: CASSLQGNQPQHF
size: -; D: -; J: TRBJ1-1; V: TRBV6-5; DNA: TGTGCCAGCAGTTACTCGAGTAGGCAGGCGTCCACTGAAGCTTTCTTT; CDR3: CASSYSSRQASTEAFF
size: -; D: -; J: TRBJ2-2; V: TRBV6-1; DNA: TGTGCCAGCACTCAAAGAGGGAACACCGGGGAGCTGTTTTTT; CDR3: CASTQRGNTGELFF
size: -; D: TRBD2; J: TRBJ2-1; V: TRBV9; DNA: TGTGCCAGCAGCGTAGTAGCGGGAGGGCCGGCCGGTGAGCAGTTCTTC; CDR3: CASSVVAGGPAGEQFF
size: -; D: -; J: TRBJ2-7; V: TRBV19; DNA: TGTGCCAGCCACACAGGGGGTATTAGCGGGAGTTACGAGCAGTACTTC; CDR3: CASHTGGISGSYEQYF
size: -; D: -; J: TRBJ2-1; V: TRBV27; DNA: TGTGCCAGCAGCTTGCTCGACAGGGAGGATGAGCAGTTCTTC; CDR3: CASSLLDREDEQFF
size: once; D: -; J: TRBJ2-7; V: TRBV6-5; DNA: TGTGCCAGCAGTTACCCCGGGACTTCAATCTACGAGCAGTACTTC; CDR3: CASSYPGTSIYEQYF
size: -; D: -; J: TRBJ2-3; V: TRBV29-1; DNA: TGCAGCGTTGAACCGGGGGGCGCAGATACGCAGTATTTT; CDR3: CSVEPGGADTQYF
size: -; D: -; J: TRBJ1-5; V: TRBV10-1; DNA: TGCGCCAGCAGTCGTTACCCCAGGGCCTATAGCAATCAGCCCCAGCATTTT; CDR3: CASSRYPRAYSNQPQHF
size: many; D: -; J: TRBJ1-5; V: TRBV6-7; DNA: TGTGCCAGCAGTTACTCCAGGACAGCAATCAATCAGCCCCAGCATTTT; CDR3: CASSYSRTAINQPQHF
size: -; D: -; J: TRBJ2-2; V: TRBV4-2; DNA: TGTGCCAGCAGCCAAGATGCGGCCGACGGGGAGCTGTTTTTT; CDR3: CASSQDAADGELFF
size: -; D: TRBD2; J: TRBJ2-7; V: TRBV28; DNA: TGTGCCAGCAGCTTCGGGACTAGCGGATCCCACGAGCAGTACTTC; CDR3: CASSFGTSGSHEQYF
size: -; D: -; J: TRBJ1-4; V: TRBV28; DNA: TGTGCCAGCAGTCCGACGGTAGGGAGTGAAAAACTGTTTTTT; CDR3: CASSPTVGSEKLFF
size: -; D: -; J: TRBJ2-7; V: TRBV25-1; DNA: TGTGCCAGCAGGACTCCGGGACTTCCCTACGAGCAGTACTTC; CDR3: CASRTPGLPYEQYF
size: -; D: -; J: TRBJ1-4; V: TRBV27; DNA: TGTGCCAGCAGTTTGAGGCAGAATGAAAAACTGTTTTTT; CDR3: CASSLRQNEKLFF
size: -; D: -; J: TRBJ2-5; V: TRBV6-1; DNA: TGTGCCAGCAGTGTAGGTGGAGTTGACGGGACCCAGTACTTC; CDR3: CASSVGGVDGTQYF
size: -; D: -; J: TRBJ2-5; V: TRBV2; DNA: TGTGCCAGCAGTGGAGGGGAGACCCAGTACTTC; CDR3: CASSGGETQYF
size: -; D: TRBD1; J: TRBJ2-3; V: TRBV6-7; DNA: TGTGCCAGCAGTTACCGGGACAGGGTTGTTAGGGGCGCAGATACGCAGTATTTT; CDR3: CASSYRDRVVRGADTQYF
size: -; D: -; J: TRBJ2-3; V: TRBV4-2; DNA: TGTGCCAGCAGCCAGGAGTTTCCCACCGATACGCAGTATTTT; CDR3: CASSQEFPTDTQYF
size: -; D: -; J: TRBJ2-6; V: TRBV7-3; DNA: TGTGCCAGCAGCCTACAGGGTACCCCTGGGGCCAACGTCCTGACTTTC; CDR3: CASSLQGTPGANVLTF
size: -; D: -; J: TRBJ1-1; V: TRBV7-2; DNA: TGTGCCAGCAGCTCTTTTATGTCCCACACTGAAGCTTTCTTT; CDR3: CASSSFMSHTEAFF
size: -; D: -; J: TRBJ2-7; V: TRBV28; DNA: TGTGCCAGCAGTTTATCGGGGTACGAGCAGTACTTC; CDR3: CASSLSGYEQYF
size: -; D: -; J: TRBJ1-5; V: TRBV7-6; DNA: TGTGCCAGCAGCCGGGACAACAATCAGCCCCAGCATTTT; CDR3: CASSRDNNQPQHF
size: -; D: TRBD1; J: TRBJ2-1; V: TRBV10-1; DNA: TGCGCCAGCAGTTTTCCCCTCCCAGACAGGGGTTCTGAGCAGTTCTTC; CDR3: CASSFPLPDRGSEQFF
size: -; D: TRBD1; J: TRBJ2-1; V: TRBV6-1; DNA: TGTGCCAGCAGCCAACGACAGGGGGCGGACAATGAGCAGTTCTTC; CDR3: CASSQRQGADNEQFF
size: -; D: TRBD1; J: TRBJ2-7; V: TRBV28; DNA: TGTGCCAGCAGTCTCCAGGGGGCTTGGGAGCAGTACTTC; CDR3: CASSLQGAWEQYF
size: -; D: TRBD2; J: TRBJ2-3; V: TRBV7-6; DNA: TGTGCCAGCAGCTTAGCGCCACTAGCGGGGAGCACAGATACGCAGTATTTT; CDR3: CASSLAPLAGSTDTQYF
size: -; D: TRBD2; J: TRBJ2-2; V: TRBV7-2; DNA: TGTGCCAGCAGCTTAGGACTAGCCACCGGGGAGCTGTTTTTT; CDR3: CASSLGLATGELFF
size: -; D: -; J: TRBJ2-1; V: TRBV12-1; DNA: TGTGCCAGCAGCTTTAATTCGACTAGCGGGAGGTACGTATTTGGCAATGAGCAGTTCTTC; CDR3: CASSFNSTSGRYVFGNEQFF
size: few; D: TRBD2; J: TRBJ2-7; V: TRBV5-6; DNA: TGTGCCAGCAGCTGGGGACTAGCGGGACCCTACGAGCAGTACTTC; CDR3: CASSWGLAGPYEQYF
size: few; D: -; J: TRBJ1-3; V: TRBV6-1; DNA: TGTGCCAGCAGCCGACAGGCCCTCTCTGGAAACACCATATATTTT; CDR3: CASSRQALSGNTIYF
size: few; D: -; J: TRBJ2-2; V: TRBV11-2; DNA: TGTGCCAGCAGAGCTACATCCCCCGGACTGAACACCGGGGAGCTGTTTTTT; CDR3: CASRATSPGLNTGELFF
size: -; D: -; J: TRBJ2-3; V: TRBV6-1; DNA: TGTGCCAGCAGTGGGGACGGAGGGGAAGATACGCAGTATTTT; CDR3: CASSGDGGEDTQYF
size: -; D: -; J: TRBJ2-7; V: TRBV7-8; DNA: TGTGCCAGCCTCCTGGACTTGAGCTCCTACGAGCAGTACTTC; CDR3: CASLLDLSSYEQYF
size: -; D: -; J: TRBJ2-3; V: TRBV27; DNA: TGTGCCAGCAGTTTCGGAGGAGATACGCAGTATTTT; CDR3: CASSFGGDTQYF
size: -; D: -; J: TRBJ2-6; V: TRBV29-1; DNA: TGCAGCGTTGTTTCAGGAGGCTCTGGGGCCAACGTCCTGACTTTC; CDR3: CSVVSGGSGANVLTF
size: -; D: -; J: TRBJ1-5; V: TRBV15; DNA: TGTGCCACCAGCAGAGACCACGTCGCGACAGCTCGCAATCAGCCCCAGCATTTT; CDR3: CATSRDHVATARNQPQHF
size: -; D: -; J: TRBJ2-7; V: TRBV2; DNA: TGTGCCAGCACCTTGAGATCCCTCTACGAGCAGTACTTC; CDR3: CASTLRSLYEQYF
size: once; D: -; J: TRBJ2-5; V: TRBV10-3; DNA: TGTGCCATCAGTGCGGGGGTTGAGGAGACCCAGTACTTC; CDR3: CAISAGVEETQYF
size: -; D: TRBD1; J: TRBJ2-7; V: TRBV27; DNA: TGTGCCAGCAGTTTATTGGCCGGGACAGGGGGAAACGAGCAGTACTTC; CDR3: CASSLLAGTGGNEQYF
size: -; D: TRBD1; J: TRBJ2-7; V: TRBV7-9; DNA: TGTGCCAGCAGCTTAGAGGGGGACAGCTACGAGCAGTACTTC; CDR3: CASSLEGDSYEQYF
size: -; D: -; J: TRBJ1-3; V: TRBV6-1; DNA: TGTGCCAGCAGTGAATGGGACATCGGAAACACCATATATTTT; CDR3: CASSEWDIGNTIYF
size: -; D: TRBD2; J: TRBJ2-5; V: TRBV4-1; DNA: TGCGCCAGCAGCCAAGATTCCGTGGGACTAGCGGCCCAAGAGACCCAGTACTTC; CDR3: CASSQDSVGLAAQETQYF
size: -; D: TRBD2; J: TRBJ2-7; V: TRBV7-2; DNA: TGTGCCAGCAGCTTATGGCCAGCGGGGGCCCAATCCTACGAGCAGTACTTC; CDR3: CASSLWPAGAQSYEQYF
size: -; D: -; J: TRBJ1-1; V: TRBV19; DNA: TGTGCCAGTAGTATAGTAAGCGGGGACGAAGCTTTCTTT; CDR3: CASSIVSGDEAFF